Listed below are T cell receptor beta chains from one sample, sequenced in a study of T-cell memory formation after mild COVID-19. TCRdb re-called the 5' RACE reads with MiXCR, one entry per CDR3 protein. The sample has some 600,000 distinct CDR3 sequences; 17% are singletons. The specimen was PBMCs or a T cell subset sorted from them (not recorded which). These receptor sequences come from an adult woman who had mild COVID-19 (a few samples of this study predate the infection). Cell type and time point are not known. Both conserved end residues are part of each CDR3. The D gene is left open where the match is weak. For some rows the clone size is stated as once, few or many, or as a class when expanded; others skip it.

clone_size	j_call	d_call	v_call	cdr3_nt	cdr3_aa
few	TRBJ2-7	-	TRBV2	TGTGCCAGCTGCCTAGAGTGGGGAGTAACCTACGAGCAGTACTTC	CASCLEWGVTYEQYF
-	TRBJ1-2	-	TRBV5-1	TGCGCCAGCAGAGCTGGAGGTGGTGATTACTATGGCTACACCTTC	CASRAGGGDYYGYTF
few	TRBJ2-7	TRBD2	TRBV7-8	TGTGCCAGCATAGCTTACAAGGCTAGCGGGAGGACCTCCTACGAGCAGTACTTC	CASIAYKASGRTSYEQYF
-	TRBJ1-1	TRBD1	TRBV29-1	TGCAGCGTAATAAGACAGGGGCGGGTCACTGAAGCTTTCTTT	CSVIRQGRVTEAFF
-	TRBJ2-1	TRBD2	TRBV29-1	TGCAGCGTTGAGGAATACGGGACTAGCGGGAGGTTAACCTACAATGAGCAGTTCTTC	CSVEEYGTSGRLTYNEQFF
-	TRBJ2-3	-	TRBV24-1	TGTGCCACCAGTGATTTGCTCCGGGGAGATACGCAGTATTTT	CATSDLLRGDTQYF
few	TRBJ1-1	-	TRBV7-9	TGTGCCAGCAGCCCCATCCCGTCACTGGCCAGGGCTGGGAACACTGAAGCTTTCTTT	CASSPIPSLARAGNTEAFF
-	TRBJ2-7	TRBD2	TRBV20-1	TGCAGTGCCCCGGAGGCTAGCGGGAGGGCCTACGAGCAGTACTTC	CSAPEASGRAYEQYF
many	TRBJ2-1	-	TRBV4-3	TGCGCCAGCAGCCAAGATCGAATAGGTAGCCGATTAGAGCAGTTCTTC	CASSQDRIGSRLEQFF
few	TRBJ2-5	-	TRBV15	TGTGCCACCAGCCTACCCCCGGGAAGACGGTGGGAGACCCAGTACTTC	CATSLPPGRRWETQYF
-	TRBJ1-1	-	TRBV12-3/TRBV12-4	TGTGCCAGCAGAGAACCAGGGTTCGGCACTGAAGCTTTCTTT	CASREPGFGTEAFF
-	TRBJ1-6	-	TRBV11-2	TGTGCCAGCAGCTCGATAGACAGCTATAATTCACCCCTCCACTTT	CASSSIDSYNSPLHF
-	TRBJ1-1	-	TRBV12-5	TGTGCTAGTGGTTTGGGACGGACGGCTGAAGCTTTCTTT	CASGLGRTAEAFF
-	TRBJ1-1	-	TRBV14	TGTGCCAGCAGCCAAGCCCCCCAGATTACTGAAGCTTTCTTT	CASSQAPQITEAFF
-	TRBJ1-1	-	TRBV19	TGTGCCAGTAGTATTGCAGGGGAAGGGTACACTGAAGCTTTCTTT	CASSIAGEGYTEAFF
-	TRBJ2-3	-	TRBV7-9	TGTGCCAGCAGCTTCAGGACCGGTTCCGGAGATACGCAGTATTTT	CASSFRTGSGDTQYF
few	TRBJ2-3	-	TRBV9	TGTGCCAGCAGTACGCGGGAACTAGCCGATACGCAGTATTTT	CASSTRELADTQYF
few	TRBJ2-5	-	TRBV4-3	TGCGCCAGCAGCCAAGAAGGTGTGGGACTGACGAGGTTCCAAGAGACCCAGTACTTC	CASSQEGVGLTRFQETQYF
-	TRBJ2-1	-	TRBV4-2	TGTGCCAGCAGCCAAGCCACTAAACCGGGCTCCTACAATGAGCAGTTCTTC	CASSQATKPGSYNEQFF
few	TRBJ2-7	TRBD1	TRBV3-1	TGTGCCAGCAGCCAAGCTTTGGTGGACAGGGACTACGAGCAGTACTTC	CASSQALVDRDYEQYF
-	TRBJ2-7	-	TRBV9	TGTGCCAGCAGCGCTTCGGACGGCCCCTACGAGCAGTACTTC	CASSASDGPYEQYF
-	TRBJ1-2	-	TRBV6-4	TGTGCCAGCAGGGACAGTTCTTTGAGTAAGGGCTACACCTTC	CASRDSSLSKGYTF
many	TRBJ2-2	TRBD2	TRBV6-5	TGTGCCAGCAGTTACAGCGGGGCGAACACCGGGGAGCTGTTTTTT	CASSYSGANTGELFF
-	TRBJ2-5	TRBD2	TRBV29-1	TGCAGCGTTCAGAGCGGGACCCAAGAGACCCAGTACTTC	CSVQSGTQETQYF
-	TRBJ1-4	TRBD1	TRBV5-1	TGCGCCAGCAGCGTAACCGGGACAGGGGGCGGGAATAATGAAAAACTGTTTTTT	CASSVTGTGGGNNEKLFF
-	TRBJ2-6	-	TRBV20-1	TGCAGTGCCGGACTCGCTGGGGCCAACGTCCTGACTTTC	CSAGLAGANVLTF
few	TRBJ1-1	-	TRBV5-1	TGCGCCAGCAGCACGGATGGACAAACTGAAGCTTTCTTT	CASSTDGQTEAFF
many	TRBJ2-2	TRBD2	TRBV5-1	TGCGCCAGCAGCCTACTCCCCGGAGCGGGGGGGCCGATCGGGGAGCTGTTTTTT	CASSLLPGAGGPIGELFF
-	TRBJ2-7	TRBD2	TRBV5-4	TGTGCCAGCAGCTTTCTCAGCGGGGGGACGCCCTACGAGCAGTACTTC	CASSFLSGGTPYEQYF
-	TRBJ1-2	-	TRBV5-1	TGCGCCAGCAGCTTGGGGGCAGGGCCAGAGGGCTACACCTTC	CASSLGAGPEGYTF
few	TRBJ2-3	-	TRBV5-1	TGCGCCAGCAGCTTGGGGATCATAGATACGCAGTATTTT	CASSLGIIDTQYF
-	TRBJ2-5	-	TRBV7-3	TGTGCCAGCAGCCCTCGGGGGGCCAAGACCCAGTACTTC	CASSPRGAKTQYF
-	TRBJ1-2	TRBD1	TRBV19	TGTGCCAGTAGTATGGGGACAGCTCATTATGGCTACACCTTC	CASSMGTAHYGYTF
-	TRBJ1-1	TRBD1	TRBV7-9	TGTGCCAGCAGCTCGGGTACCGGGACAGGGAACGATAGAGCTTTCTTT	CASSSGTGTGNDRAFF
-	TRBJ1-2	-	TRBV19	TGTGCAAGCAGAACACCGTATGGCTACACCTTC	CASRTPYGYTF
-	TRBJ1-1	-	TRBV5-4	TGTGCCAGCAGCCGCCCTGTGGCGGGCACTGAAGCTTTCTTT	CASSRPVAGTEAFF
few	TRBJ2-1	-	TRBV4-1	TGCGCCAGCAGCCCCGTCCTGATCCAGGCGCGCTACAATGAGCAGTTCTTC	CASSPVLIQARYNEQFF
-	TRBJ2-7	-	TRBV28	TGTGCCAGCACCTGGGGCTACGAGCAGTACTTC	CASTWGYEQYF
-	TRBJ2-1	TRBD2	TRBV7-3	TGTGCCAGCAGCTTAGCCGGGACTAGCGGGAGCAATGAGCAGTTCTTC	CASSLAGTSGSNEQFF
few	TRBJ1-1	TRBD1	TRBV7-9	TGTGCCAGCAGCTTACAGGGGGCAATGAACACTGAAGCTTTCTTT	CASSLQGAMNTEAFF
-	TRBJ2-7	-	TRBV2	TGTGCCAGCAGAGAGGCGTCCTACGAGCAGTACTTC	CASREASYEQYF
-	TRBJ1-1	-	TRBV29-1	TGCAGCGTTGAAGAAGACAGTTACACTGAAGCTTTCTTT	CSVEEDSYTEAFF
-	TRBJ2-3	TRBD2	TRBV7-9	TGTGCCAGCAGCTTCGGGACTAGCGAAGATACGCAGTATTTT	CASSFGTSEDTQYF
-	TRBJ2-7	TRBD1	TRBV20-1	TGCAGTGCTAGAGGGACAGGGGCTCCTCACGAGCAGTACTTC	CSARGTGAPHEQYF
-	TRBJ2-2	TRBD2	TRBV12-3/TRBV12-4	TGTGCCAGCAGTTTTAGCGGGGCGGGTACCGGGGAGCTGTTTTTT	CASSFSGAGTGELFF
-	TRBJ2-5	-	TRBV29-1	TGCAGCGTTGTCCGGGCAGTAGAGACCCAGTACTTC	CSVVRAVETQYF
-	TRBJ2-1	-	TRBV12-3/TRBV12-4	TGTGCCAGCAGTCTAGGTCCGTCAGGGGGGGTCTACAATGAGCAGTTCTTC	CASSLGPSGGVYNEQFF
-	TRBJ2-6	-	TRBV12-3/TRBV12-4	TGTGCCACCCTCGGCCTCTCTGGGGCCAACGTCCTGACTTTC	CATLGLSGANVLTF
-	TRBJ2-7	TRBD2	TRBV2	TGTGCCACGCTCGCCGGGACTAGCGGGACCCACGAGCAGTACTTC	CATLAGTSGTHEQYF
few	TRBJ1-5	-	TRBV7-2	TGTGCCAGCAGCTTAGTCGCTGCTAGCAATCAGCCCCAGCATTTT	CASSLVAASNQPQHF
few	TRBJ2-2	TRBD1	TRBV5-1	TGCGCCAGCAGCTACCGGGACAGCCGTAACACCGGGGAGCTGTTTTTT	CASSYRDSRNTGELFF
-	TRBJ2-6	-	TRBV5-4	TGTGCCAGCAGCCGGGGGTTCTCTGGGGCCAACGTCCTGACTTTC	CASSRGFSGANVLTF
-	TRBJ1-2	-	TRBV18	TGTGCCAGCTCACCCCGGCAACCGAACACTAACTATGGCTACACCTTC	CASSPRQPNTNYGYTF
few	TRBJ2-7	-	TRBV4-1	TGCGCCAGCAGCCAAGATCCGACGGACAGCCGTCCCTACGAGCAGTACTTC	CASSQDPTDSRPYEQYF
many	TRBJ1-1	-	TRBV19	TGTGCCAGTAGTACCTCCGGAGGGAACACTGAAGCTTTCTTT	CASSTSGGNTEAFF
few	TRBJ2-1	TRBD2	TRBV7-8	TGTGCCAGCAGCTTAATTAGCGGGAACCCCTACAATGAGCAGTTCTTC	CASSLISGNPYNEQFF
few	TRBJ2-3	TRBD2	TRBV20-1	TGCAGTGCTAGTAAGGGACTAGCATTCGCAGATACGCAGTATTTT	CSASKGLAFADTQYF